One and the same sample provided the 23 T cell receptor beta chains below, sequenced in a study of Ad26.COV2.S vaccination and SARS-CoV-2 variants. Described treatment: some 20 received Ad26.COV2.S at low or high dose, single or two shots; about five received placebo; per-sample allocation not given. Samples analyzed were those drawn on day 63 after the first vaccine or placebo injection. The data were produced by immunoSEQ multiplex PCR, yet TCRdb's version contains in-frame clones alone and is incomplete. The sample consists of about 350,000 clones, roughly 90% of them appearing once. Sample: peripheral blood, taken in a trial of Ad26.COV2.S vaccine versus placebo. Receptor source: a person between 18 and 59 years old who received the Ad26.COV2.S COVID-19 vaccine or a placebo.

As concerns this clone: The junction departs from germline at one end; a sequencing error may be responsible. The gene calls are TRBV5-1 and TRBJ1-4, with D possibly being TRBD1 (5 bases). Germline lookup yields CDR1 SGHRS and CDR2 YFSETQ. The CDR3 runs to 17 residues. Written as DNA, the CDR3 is TGCGCCAGCAGTTTGGACCATTCGACAGCCACTAATGAAAAACTGTTTTTT. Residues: CASSLDHSTATNEKLFF.

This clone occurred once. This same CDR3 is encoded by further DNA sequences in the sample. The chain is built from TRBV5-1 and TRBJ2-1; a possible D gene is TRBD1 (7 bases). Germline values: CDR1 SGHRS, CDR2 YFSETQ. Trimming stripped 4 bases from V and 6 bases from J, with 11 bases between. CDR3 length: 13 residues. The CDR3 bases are TGCGCCAGCAGCCCAGGGGGGCCCAATGAGCAGTTCTTC. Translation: CASSPGGPNEQFF.

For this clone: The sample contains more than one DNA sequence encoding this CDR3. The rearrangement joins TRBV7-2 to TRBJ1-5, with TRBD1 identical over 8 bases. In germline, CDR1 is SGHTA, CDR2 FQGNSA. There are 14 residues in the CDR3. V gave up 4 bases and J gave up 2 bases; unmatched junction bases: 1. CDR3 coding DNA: TGTGCCAGCAGCTCGGGACAGGGCAATCAGCCCCAGCATTTT. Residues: CASSSGQGNQPQHF.

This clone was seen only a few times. The CDR3 region is CASSLGPSGTINEQFF. Written as DNA, the CDR3 is TGCGCCAGCAGCTTGGGTCCTAGCGGGACGATCAATGAGCAGTTCTTC. The chain combines TRBV5-1 with TRBJ2-1; 9 nucleotides align to TRBD2. Germline V gene sequence: CDR1 SGHRS, CDR2 YFSETQ. V lost 0 bases, J lost 6 bases, and 7 bases stayed unmatched. The CDR3 totals 16 residues.

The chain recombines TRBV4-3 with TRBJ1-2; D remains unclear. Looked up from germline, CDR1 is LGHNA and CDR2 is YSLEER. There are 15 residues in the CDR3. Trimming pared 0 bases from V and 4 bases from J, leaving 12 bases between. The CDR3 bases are TGCGCCAGCAGCCAAGAGGCCTCCATCTCCTATGGCTACACCTTC. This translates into CASSQEASISYGYTF.

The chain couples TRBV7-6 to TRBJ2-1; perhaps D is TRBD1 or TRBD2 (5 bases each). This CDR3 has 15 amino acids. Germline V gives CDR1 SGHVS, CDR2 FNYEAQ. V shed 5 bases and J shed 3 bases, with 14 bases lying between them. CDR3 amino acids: CASSVSRGDYNEQFF. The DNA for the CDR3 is TGTGCCAGCAGCGTTTCTAGAGGGGACTACAATGAGCAGTTCTTC. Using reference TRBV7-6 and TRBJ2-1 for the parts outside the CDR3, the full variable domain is GAGVSQSPRYKVTKRGQDVALRCDPISGHVSLYWYRQALGQGPEFLTYFNYEAQQDKSGLPNDRFSAERPEGSISTLTIQRTEQRDSAMYRCASSVSRGDYNEQFFGPGTRLTVL.

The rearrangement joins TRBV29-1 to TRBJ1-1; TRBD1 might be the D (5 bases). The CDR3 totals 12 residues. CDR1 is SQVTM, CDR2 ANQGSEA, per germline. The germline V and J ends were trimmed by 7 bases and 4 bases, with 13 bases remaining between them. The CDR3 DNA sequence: TGCAGCGCCCTGACAGATTCCACTGAAGCTTTCTTT. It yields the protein CSALTDSTEAFF. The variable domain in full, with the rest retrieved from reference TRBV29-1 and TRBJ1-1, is SAVISQKPSRDICQRGTSLTIQCQVDSQVTMMFWYRQQPGQSLTLIATANQGSEATYESGFVIDKFPISRPNLTFSTLTVSNMSPEDSSIYLCSALTDSTEAFFGQGTRLTVV.

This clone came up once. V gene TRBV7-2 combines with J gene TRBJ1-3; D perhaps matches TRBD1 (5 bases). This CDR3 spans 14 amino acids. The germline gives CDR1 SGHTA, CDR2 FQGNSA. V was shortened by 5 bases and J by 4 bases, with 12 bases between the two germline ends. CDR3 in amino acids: CASSRGGIGNTIYF. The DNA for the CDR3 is TGTGCCAGCAGCCGGGGGGGGATAGGAAACACCATATATTTT.

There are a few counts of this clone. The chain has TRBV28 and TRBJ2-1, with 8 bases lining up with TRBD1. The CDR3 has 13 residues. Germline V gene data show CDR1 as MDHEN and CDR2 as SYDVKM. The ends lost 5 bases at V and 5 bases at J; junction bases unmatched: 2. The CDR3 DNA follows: TGTGCCAGCAGTCGACAGGGGAACAATGAGCAGTTCTTC. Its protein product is CASSRQGNNEQFF.

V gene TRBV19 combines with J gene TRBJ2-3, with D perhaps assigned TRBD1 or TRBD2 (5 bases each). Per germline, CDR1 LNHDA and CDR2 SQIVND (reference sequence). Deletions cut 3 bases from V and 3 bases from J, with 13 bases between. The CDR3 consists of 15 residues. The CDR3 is CASSMVEGWTDTQYF. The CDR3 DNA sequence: TGTGCCAGTAGTATGGTCGAGGGGTGGACAGATACGCAGTATTTT.

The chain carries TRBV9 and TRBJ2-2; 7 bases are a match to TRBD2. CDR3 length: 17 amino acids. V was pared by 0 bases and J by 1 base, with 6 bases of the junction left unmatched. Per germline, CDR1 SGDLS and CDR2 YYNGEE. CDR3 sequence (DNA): TGTGCCAGCAGCGTAGACGCTAGCGGCGTGAACACCGGGGAGCTGTTTTTT. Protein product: CASSVDASGVNTGELFF.

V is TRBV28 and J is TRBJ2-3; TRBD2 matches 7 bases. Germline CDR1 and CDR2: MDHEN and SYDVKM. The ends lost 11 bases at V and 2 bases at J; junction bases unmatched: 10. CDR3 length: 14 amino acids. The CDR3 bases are TGTGCCGGAGGAGGAGCGGGAATCACAGATACGCAGTATTTT. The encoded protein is CAGGGAGITDTQYF.

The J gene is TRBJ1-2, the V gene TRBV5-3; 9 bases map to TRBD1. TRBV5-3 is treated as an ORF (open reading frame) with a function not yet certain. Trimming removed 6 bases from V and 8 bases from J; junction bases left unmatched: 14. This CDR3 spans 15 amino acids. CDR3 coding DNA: TGTGCCAGAAACGGGACAGGGAAGCGTTCGGAGGGCTACACCTTC. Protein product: CARNGTGKRSEGYTF.

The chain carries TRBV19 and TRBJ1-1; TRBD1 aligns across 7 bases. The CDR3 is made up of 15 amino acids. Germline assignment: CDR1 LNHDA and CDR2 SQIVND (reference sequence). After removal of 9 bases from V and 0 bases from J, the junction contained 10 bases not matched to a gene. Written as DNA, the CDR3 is TGTGCCAGACTAACCGACAGGGACATGAACACTGAAGCTTTCTTT. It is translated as CARLTDRDMNTEAFF.

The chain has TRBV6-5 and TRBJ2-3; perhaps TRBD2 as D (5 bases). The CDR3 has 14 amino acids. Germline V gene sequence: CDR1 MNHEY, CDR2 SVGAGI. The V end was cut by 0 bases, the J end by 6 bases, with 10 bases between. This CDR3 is CASSYSGLADTQYF. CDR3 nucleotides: TGTGCCAGCAGTTACTCCGGGCTAGCTGATACGCAGTATTTT.

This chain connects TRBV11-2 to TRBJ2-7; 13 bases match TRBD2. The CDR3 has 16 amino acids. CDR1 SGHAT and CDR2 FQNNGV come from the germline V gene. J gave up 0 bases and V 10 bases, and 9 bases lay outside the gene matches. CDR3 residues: CATGTSGTTYSYEQYF. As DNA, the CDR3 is TGTGCCACCGGGACTAGCGGGACGACTTACTCCTACGAGCAGTACTTC.

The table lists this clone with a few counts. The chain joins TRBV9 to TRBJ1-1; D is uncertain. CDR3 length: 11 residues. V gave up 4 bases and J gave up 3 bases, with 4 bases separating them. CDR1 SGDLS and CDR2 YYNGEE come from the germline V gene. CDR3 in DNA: TGTGCCAGCAGCCGGGACACTGAAGCTTTCTTT. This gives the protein CASSRDTEAFF.

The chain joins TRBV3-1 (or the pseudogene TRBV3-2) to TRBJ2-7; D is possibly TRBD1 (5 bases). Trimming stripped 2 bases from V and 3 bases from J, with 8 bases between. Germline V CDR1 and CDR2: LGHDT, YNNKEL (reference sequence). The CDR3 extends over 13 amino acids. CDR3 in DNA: TGTGCCAGCAGCCAACACCAGGGCTACGAGCAGTACTTC. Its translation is CASSQHQGYEQYF.

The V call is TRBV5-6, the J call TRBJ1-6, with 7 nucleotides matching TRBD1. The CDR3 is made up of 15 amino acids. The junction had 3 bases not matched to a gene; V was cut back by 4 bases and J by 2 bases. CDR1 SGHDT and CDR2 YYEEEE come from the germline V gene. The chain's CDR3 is CASSPGTAYNSPLHF. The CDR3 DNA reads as TGTGCCAGCAGCCCCGGGACAGCCTATAATTCACCCCTCCACTTT.

CDR3 sequence reads: CASSLGGRKNTEAFF. CDR3 DNA sequence: TGTGCCAGCAGCCTGGGGGGGCGGAAGAACACTGAAGCTTTCTTT. This rearrangement joins TRBV7-9 to TRBJ1-1; D is perhaps TRBD1 (6 bases). Germline loops: CDR1 SEHNR, CDR2 FQNEAQ (reference sequence). There are 15 residues in the CDR3. With 5 bases removed from V and 1 base from J, the gap between germline ends came to 14 bases.

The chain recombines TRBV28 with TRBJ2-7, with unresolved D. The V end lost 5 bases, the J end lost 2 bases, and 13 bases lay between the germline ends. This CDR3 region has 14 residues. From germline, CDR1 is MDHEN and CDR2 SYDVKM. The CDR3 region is CASSGPFQPYEQYF. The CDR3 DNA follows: TGTGCCAGCAGTGGGCCCTTCCAACCCTACGAGCAGTACTTC.

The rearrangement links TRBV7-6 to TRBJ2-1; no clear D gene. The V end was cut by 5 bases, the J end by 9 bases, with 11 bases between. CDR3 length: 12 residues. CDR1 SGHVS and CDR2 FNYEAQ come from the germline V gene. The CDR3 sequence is CASSGRTVEQFF. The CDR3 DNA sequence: TGTGCCAGCAGCGGACGAACTGTTGAGCAGTTCTTC.

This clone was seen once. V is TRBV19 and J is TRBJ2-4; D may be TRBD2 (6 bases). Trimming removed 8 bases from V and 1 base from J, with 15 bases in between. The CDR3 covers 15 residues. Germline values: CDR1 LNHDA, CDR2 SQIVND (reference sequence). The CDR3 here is CASQGPGGAKNIQYF. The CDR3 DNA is TGTGCCAGTCAAGGACCCGGAGGGGCCAAAAACATTCAGTACTTC.